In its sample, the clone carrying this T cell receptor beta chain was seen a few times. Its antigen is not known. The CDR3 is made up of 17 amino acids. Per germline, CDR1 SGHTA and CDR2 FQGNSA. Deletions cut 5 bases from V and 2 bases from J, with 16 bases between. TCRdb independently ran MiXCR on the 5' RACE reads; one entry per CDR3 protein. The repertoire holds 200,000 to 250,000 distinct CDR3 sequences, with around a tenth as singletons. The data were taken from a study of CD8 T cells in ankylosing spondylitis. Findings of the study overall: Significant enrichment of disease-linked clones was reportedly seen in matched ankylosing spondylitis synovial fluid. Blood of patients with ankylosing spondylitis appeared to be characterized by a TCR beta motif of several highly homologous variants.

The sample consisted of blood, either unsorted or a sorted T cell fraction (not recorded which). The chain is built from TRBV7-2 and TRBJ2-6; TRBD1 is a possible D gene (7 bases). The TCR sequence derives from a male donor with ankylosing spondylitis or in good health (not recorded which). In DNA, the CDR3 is TGTGCCAGCAGCCGACAGGGAGGAAGACCTGGGGCCAACGTCCTGACTTTC. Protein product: CASSRQGGRPGANVLTF. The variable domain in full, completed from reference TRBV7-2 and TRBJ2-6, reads GAGVSQSPSNKVTEKGKDVELRCDPISGHTALYWYRQSLGQGLEFLIYFQGNSAPDKSGLPSDRFSAERTGGSVSTLTIQRTQQEDSAVYLCASSRQGGRPGANVLTFGAGSRLTVL.